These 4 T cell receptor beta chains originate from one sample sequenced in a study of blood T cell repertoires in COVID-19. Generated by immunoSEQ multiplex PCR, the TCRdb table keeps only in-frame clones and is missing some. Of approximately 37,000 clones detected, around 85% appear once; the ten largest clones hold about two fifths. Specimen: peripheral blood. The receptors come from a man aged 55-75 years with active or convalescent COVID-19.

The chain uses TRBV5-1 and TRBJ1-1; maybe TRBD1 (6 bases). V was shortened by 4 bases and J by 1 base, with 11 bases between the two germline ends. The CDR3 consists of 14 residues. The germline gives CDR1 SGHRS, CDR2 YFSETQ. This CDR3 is CASSPQTGNTEAFF. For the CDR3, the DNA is TGCGCCAGCAGCCCCCAGACAGGGAACACTGAAGCTTTCTTT. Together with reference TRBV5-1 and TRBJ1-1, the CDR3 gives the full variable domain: KAGVTQTPRYLIKTRGQQVTLSCSPISGHRSVSWYQQTPGQGLQFLFEYFSETQRNKGNFPGRFSGRQFSNSRSEMNVSTLELGDSALYLCASSPQTGNTEAFFGQGTRLTVV.

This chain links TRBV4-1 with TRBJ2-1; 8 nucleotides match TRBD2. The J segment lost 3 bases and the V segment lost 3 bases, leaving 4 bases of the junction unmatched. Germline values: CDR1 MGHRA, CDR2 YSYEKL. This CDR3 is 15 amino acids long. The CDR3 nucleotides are TGCGCCAGCAGCCAGGTAGCGGGGAACTACAATGAGCAGTTCTTC. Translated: CASSQVAGNYNEQFF.

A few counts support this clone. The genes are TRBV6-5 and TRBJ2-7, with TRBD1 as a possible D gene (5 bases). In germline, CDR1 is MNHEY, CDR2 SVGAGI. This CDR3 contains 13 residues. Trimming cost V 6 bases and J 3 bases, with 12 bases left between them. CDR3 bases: TGTGCCAGCAGAAGGGGTGCAGACTACGAGCAGTACGTC. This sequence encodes CASRRGADYEQYV.

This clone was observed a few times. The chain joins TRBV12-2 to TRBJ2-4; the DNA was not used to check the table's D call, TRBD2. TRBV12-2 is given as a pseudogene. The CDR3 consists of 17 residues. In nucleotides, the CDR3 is TGTGCAAGTCGCTTAGCGCCAAGTGCGGCCGCCAAAAACATTCAGTACTTC. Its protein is CASRLAPSAAAKNIQYF.